The rows below give T cell receptor beta chains drawn from one sample of a study of T cell changes during pregnancy in multiple sclerosis. Some clones are missing from TCRdb's copy, which holds only in-frame ones; the method was immunoSEQ multiplex PCR. The data contain tens of thousands of clones, roughly nine tenths of them singletons. The sequences come from CD4+ T cells from peripheral blood mononuclear cells, collected in the first trimester of pregnancy. Receptors originate from a female donor with multiple sclerosis, enrolled in a pregnancy study. The CDR3 runs from the conserved cysteine through the conserved F or W. A D gene is named only where the DNA matches it firmly. The size entry is marked missing in some rows and otherwise reads once, few, many or a size class.

d_gene: .
abundance: .
j_gene: TRBJ1-1
v_gene: TRBV7-2
CDR3nt: TGTGCCAGCAGCTTAGAAAAGGGGCCCAACACTGAAGCTTTCTTT
CDR3aa: CASSLEKGPNTEAFF

d_gene: .
abundance: .
j_gene: TRBJ2-2
v_gene: TRBV15
CDR3nt: TGTGCCACCAGTCCCGTCTCCGGGGAGCTGTTTTTT
CDR3aa: CATSPVSGELFF

d_gene: TRBD1
abundance: .
j_gene: TRBJ1-2
v_gene: TRBV6-5
CDR3nt: TGTGCCAGCAGTTACTCCCAGGGGGCGAAGGACTATGGCTACACCTTC
CDR3aa: CASSYSQGAKDYGYTF

d_gene: TRBD2
abundance: .
j_gene: TRBJ2-7
v_gene: TRBV6-6
CDR3nt: TGTGCCAGCAGTTTGTTAGCGGGGGCGGCCTACGAGCAGTACTTC
CDR3aa: CASSLLAGAAYEQYF

d_gene: .
abundance: .
j_gene: TRBJ2-3
v_gene: TRBV11-3
CDR3nt: TGTGCCAGCAGCGTGGGGGGAGATACGCAGTATTTT
CDR3aa: CASSVGGDTQYF

d_gene: TRBD2
abundance: .
j_gene: TRBJ2-5
v_gene: TRBV7-8
CDR3nt: TGTGCCAGCAGCTCCCCGGGACTAGCGGGGGGGCTTCCCCGAAAGGTCGCCCAGTACTTC
CDR3aa: CASSSPGLAGGLPRKVAQYF

d_gene: TRBD1
abundance: .
j_gene: TRBJ1-5
v_gene: TRBV23-1
CDR3nt: TGCGCCAGCAGTCAATTTAGGACAGGGGATACGAGGAATCAGCCCCAGCATTTT
CDR3aa: CASSQFRTGDTRNQPQHF

d_gene: .
abundance: .
j_gene: TRBJ2-3
v_gene: TRBV11-2
CDR3nt: TGTGCCAGCAGCTTAGATCCGAGCCGGACGCAGTATTTT
CDR3aa: CASSLDPSRTQYF

d_gene: TRBD1
abundance: .
j_gene: TRBJ1-6
v_gene: TRBV12-5
CDR3nt: TGTGCTAGTGGTAAAGGACAGGGGGACGAATCCTATAATTCACCCCTCCACTTT
CDR3aa: CASGKGQGDESYNSPLHF

d_gene: TRBD1
abundance: .
j_gene: TRBJ1-2
v_gene: TRBV10-3
CDR3nt: TGTGCCATCAGTGGTTCGAGGGACAGCTATGGCTACACCTTC
CDR3aa: CAISGSRDSYGYTF

d_gene: .
abundance: .
j_gene: TRBJ1-2
v_gene: TRBV19
CDR3nt: TGTGCCAGTAGTCAGGGAGGGGCCCTCGACCCCTATGGCTACACCTTC
CDR3aa: CASSQGGALDPYGYTF

d_gene: TRBD2
abundance: .
j_gene: TRBJ2-1
v_gene: TRBV7-8
CDR3nt: TGTGCCAGCAGCCCCGAACTAGCGGGGGGCCACAGCTCCTACAATGAGCAGTTCTTC
CDR3aa: CASSPELAGGHSSYNEQFF

d_gene: TRBD2
abundance: .
j_gene: TRBJ2-6
v_gene: TRBV7-3
CDR3nt: TGTGCCAGCAGCTTAGGGAGGGGTTCCGGGGCCAACGTCCTGACTTTC
CDR3aa: CASSLGRGSGANVLTF

d_gene: TRBD1
abundance: .
j_gene: TRBJ1-2
v_gene: TRBV11-1
CDR3nt: TGTGCCAGCAGCCCGACAGGGTCGGGCGGCTACACCTTC
CDR3aa: CASSPTGSGGYTF

d_gene: TRBD2
abundance: .
j_gene: TRBJ2-3
v_gene: TRBV7-9
CDR3nt: TGTGCCAGCAGTTCGGGGGGGGAGACAGATACGCAGTATTTT
CDR3aa: CASSSGGETDTQYF

d_gene: .
abundance: .
j_gene: TRBJ1-5
v_gene: TRBV21-1
CDR3nt: TGTGCCAGCCCTCTGGGGGGGAACAATCAGCCCCAGCATTTT
CDR3aa: CASPLGGNNQPQHF

d_gene: TRBD1
abundance: once
j_gene: TRBJ1-6
v_gene: TRBV4-2
CDR3nt: TGTGCCAGCAGCCAAGAGCCGACAGGGGGCAATTCACCCCTCCACTTT
CDR3aa: CASSQEPTGGNSPLHF

d_gene: .
abundance: .
j_gene: TRBJ2-3
v_gene: TRBV7-6
CDR3nt: TGTGCCAGCAGCTTAGCGCTATCAGATACGCAGTATTTT
CDR3aa: CASSLALSDTQYF

d_gene: .
abundance: .
j_gene: TRBJ2-3
v_gene: TRBV5-1
CDR3nt: TGCGCCAGCTGTACTGGAGACACAGATACGCAGTATTTT
CDR3aa: CASCTGDTDTQYF

d_gene: .
abundance: .
j_gene: TRBJ2-1
v_gene: TRBV7-8
CDR3nt: TGTGCCAGCAGCTTAGTACAGGGTTCCTACAATGAGCAGTTCTTC
CDR3aa: CASSLVQGSYNEQFF

d_gene: .
abundance: once
j_gene: TRBJ2-7
v_gene: TRBV20-1
CDR3nt: TGCAGTGCCCGGCAGGGCCACGAGCAGTACTTC
CDR3aa: CSARQGHEQYF

d_gene: TRBD1
abundance: .
j_gene: TRBJ1-1
v_gene: TRBV5-5
CDR3nt: TGTGCCAGCAGCTCGTTGGGACAGGCGTCGAACACTGAAGCTTTCTTT
CDR3aa: CASSSLGQASNTEAFF

d_gene: .
abundance: .
j_gene: TRBJ2-7
v_gene: TRBV7-2
CDR3nt: TGTGCCAGCAGCCCCCGGGAACCTCGGGAGCAGTACTTC
CDR3aa: CASSPREPREQYF

d_gene: TRBD2
abundance: .
j_gene: TRBJ2-2
v_gene: TRBV6-1
CDR3nt: TGTGCCAGCAGCCCTATAGCGGGGTCCGGGGAACTGTTTTTT
CDR3aa: CASSPIAGSGELFF

d_gene: .
abundance: .
j_gene: TRBJ1-1
v_gene: TRBV7-3
CDR3nt: TGTGCCAGCAGCTTACACAGGGCCCCTTACACTGAAGCTTTCTTT
CDR3aa: CASSLHRAPYTEAFF

d_gene: .
abundance: .
j_gene: TRBJ1-5
v_gene: TRBV23-1
CDR3nt: TGCGCCAGCAGTACAGGGTCCAATCAGCCCCAGCATTTT
CDR3aa: CASSTGSNQPQHF

d_gene: TRBD1
abundance: .
j_gene: TRBJ1-5
v_gene: TRBV4-2
CDR3nt: TGTGCCAGCAGCCAAGCCCCGGGACAGGGGGGAGTAAGCAATCAGCCCCAGCATTTT
CDR3aa: CASSQAPGQGGVSNQPQHF

d_gene: .
abundance: .
j_gene: TRBJ1-6
v_gene: TRBV4-1
CDR3nt: TGCGCCAGCAAGTTCCCAGGGAGGGATTCACCCCTCCACTTT
CDR3aa: CASKFPGRDSPLHF

d_gene: TRBD1
abundance: .
j_gene: TRBJ1-1
v_gene: TRBV2
CDR3nt: TGTTTACCGGGACAGCAGAACACTGAAGCTTTCTTT
CDR3aa: CLPGQQNTEAFF

d_gene: .
abundance: .
j_gene: TRBJ1-2
v_gene: TRBV30
CDR3nt: TGTGCCTGCCCGGATGTTGACAACACCTTC
CDR3aa: CACPDVDNTF

d_gene: .
abundance: .
j_gene: TRBJ2-7
v_gene: TRBV30
CDR3nt: TGTGCCTGGAGGGCCTCCTCCTACGAGCAGTACTTC
CDR3aa: CAWRASSYEQYF

d_gene: .
abundance: .
j_gene: TRBJ2-5
v_gene: TRBV25-1
CDR3nt: TGTGCCAGCAGTAAGTGGTCAGGCCCGTTGGAGACCCAGTACTTC
CDR3aa: CASSKWSGPLETQYF

d_gene: TRBD1
abundance: .
j_gene: TRBJ1-1
v_gene: TRBV30
CDR3nt: TGTGCCTGGAGTGTACGACAGGGGAATGAAGCTTTCTTT
CDR3aa: CAWSVRQGNEAFF

d_gene: .
abundance: .
j_gene: TRBJ2-7
v_gene: TRBV7-2
CDR3nt: TGTGCCAGCAGCCCCAGATGGGGTGGGACACGGGCCTACGAGCAGTACTTC
CDR3aa: CASSPRWGGTRAYEQYF

d_gene: TRBD1
abundance: .
j_gene: TRBJ1-4
v_gene: TRBV25-1
CDR3nt: TGTGCCAGCAGTGATCAGGACAGGAATGAAAAACTGTTTTTT
CDR3aa: CASSDQDRNEKLFF

d_gene: TRBD1
abundance: .
j_gene: TRBJ2-1
v_gene: TRBV19
CDR3nt: TGTGCCAGTAGTCTCGGGGGTGACAGGGGTCGCGATGAGCAGTTCTTC
CDR3aa: CASSLGGDRGRDEQFF

d_gene: .
abundance: .
j_gene: TRBJ2-1
v_gene: TRBV29-1
CDR3nt: TGCAGCGTGGGAGCGAGCTCCTACAATGAGCAGTTCTTC
CDR3aa: CSVGASSYNEQFF

d_gene: .
abundance: .
j_gene: TRBJ1-2
v_gene: TRBV6-4
CDR3nt: TGTGCCAGCTCTCCCGGGGGGGCCAAGGGGTATGGCTACACCTTC
CDR3aa: CASSPGGAKGYGYTF

d_gene: TRBD1
abundance: once
j_gene: TRBJ1-5
v_gene: TRBV7-3
CDR3nt: TGTGCCAGCAGCTTAGGCAGCGTGGGACAGATGGTCCAGCCCCAGCATTTT
CDR3aa: CASSLGSVGQMVQPQHF

d_gene: TRBD2
abundance: .
j_gene: TRBJ2-5
v_gene: TRBV5-1
CDR3nt: TGCGCCAGCAACCGGGACTACTCCTTGGAGACCCAGTACTTC
CDR3aa: CASNRDYSLETQYF

d_gene: .
abundance: once
j_gene: TRBJ1-1
v_gene: TRBV11-2
CDR3nt: TGTGCCAGCAGCTTAATAACAGCGGGCACTGAAGCTTTCTTT
CDR3aa: CASSLITAGTEAFF

d_gene: .
abundance: .
j_gene: TRBJ1-5
v_gene: TRBV7-2
CDR3nt: TGTGCCAGCAGCTACCCGGTGGGGGGGCAGCCCCAGCATTTT
CDR3aa: CASSYPVGGQPQHF

d_gene: .
abundance: .
j_gene: TRBJ2-1
v_gene: TRBV21-1
CDR3nt: TGTGCCAGCAGCAAATGGGAGACCGAGAGGGAGCAGTTCTTC
CDR3aa: CASSKWETEREQFF

d_gene: .
abundance: .
j_gene: TRBJ2-7
v_gene: TRBV29-1
CDR3nt: TGCAGCGTCGGAGGAGGGGTCTACGAGCAGTACTTC
CDR3aa: CSVGGGVYEQYF

d_gene: .
abundance: .
j_gene: TRBJ2-7
v_gene: TRBV10-3
CDR3nt: TGTGCCACACTTCAAGGGGGGGGAGAATACGAGCAGTACTTC
CDR3aa: CATLQGGGEYEQYF

d_gene: TRBD2
abundance: .
j_gene: TRBJ2-5
v_gene: TRBV7-2
CDR3nt: TGTGCCAGCAGCTTATCGCTACTAGCGTATGGGACCCAGTACTTC
CDR3aa: CASSLSLLAYGTQYF

d_gene: .
abundance: .
j_gene: TRBJ1-2
v_gene: TRBV11-2
CDR3nt: TGTGCCAGCAGCAACACCCCAGGGGCGATCGGCTATGGCTACACCTTC
CDR3aa: CASSNTPGAIGYGYTF

d_gene: .
abundance: .
j_gene: TRBJ2-7
v_gene: TRBV9
CDR3nt: TGTGCCAGCAGCCCCAGGGAGGCCGCCTACGAGCAGTACTTC
CDR3aa: CASSPREAAYEQYF

d_gene: .
abundance: .
j_gene: TRBJ1-3
v_gene: TRBV25-1
CDR3nt: TGTGCCAGCAGTGACCTCAGGTCCTCTGGAAACACCATATATTTT
CDR3aa: CASSDLRSSGNTIYF

d_gene: .
abundance: .
j_gene: TRBJ2-2
v_gene: TRBV7-2
CDR3nt: TGTGCCAGCAGCTTCGACAGGCACTACGGGGAGCTGTTTTTT
CDR3aa: CASSFDRHYGELFF

d_gene: TRBD1
abundance: .
j_gene: TRBJ1-3
v_gene: TRBV7-9
CDR3nt: TGTGCCAGCAGCCCGGGGACTTCCGGGACAGGGATTGGAAACACCATATATTTT
CDR3aa: CASSPGTSGTGIGNTIYF